The sequence of this TCR beta chain was determined in a study of Tregs in tolerant kidney transplant recipients. The study, taken as a whole, reports: Few patients were studied, so findings need validation in larger groups.

To note about this clone: The antigen is undetermined.

Unstimulated regulatory T cells (CD4+CD25+CD127-), CD4+CD25- non-regulatory cells, CD4 and CD8 cells were FACS-sorted from thawed PBMCs. Only in-frame clones appear in the TCRdb table, and some are missing; sequencing was by immunoSEQ multiplex PCR. This table has under 85,000 clones, around 90% appearing once. This clonotype was obtained from a human donor who received a combined kidney and bone marrow transplant. The sequences come from CD4+ T cells from blood, collected before the transplant.

Here the CDR3 DNA reads TGTGCCACCCACGACCAGGCTAACTATGGCTACACCTTC. This translates into CATHDQANYGYTF. The chain combines TRBV28 with TRBJ1-2; the D is unclear. The germline CDR1 and CDR2 sequences are MDHEN and SYDVKM. V was pared by 10 bases and J by 0 bases, with 12 bases between. The CDR3 extends over 13 amino acids.